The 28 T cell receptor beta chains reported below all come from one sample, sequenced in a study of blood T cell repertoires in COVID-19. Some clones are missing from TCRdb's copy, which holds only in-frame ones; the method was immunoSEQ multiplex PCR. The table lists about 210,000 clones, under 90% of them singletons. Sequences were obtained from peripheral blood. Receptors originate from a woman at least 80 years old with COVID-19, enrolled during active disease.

The CDR3, as DNA: TGTGCCAGCAGCTCTCAGGGATCCAGGGCCCTCTATGGCTACACCTTC. Residues: CASSSQGSRALYGYTF. The chain combines TRBV11-2 with TRBJ1-2; possible D gene TRBD1, 5 bases. The CDR3 loop spans 16 amino acids. The V end was cut by 4 bases, the J end by 4 bases, with 19 bases between. Germline V gene lookup returns CDR1 SGHAT and CDR2 FQNNGV. The full variable domain, with the rest looked up from reference TRBV11-2 and TRBJ1-2, is EAGVAQSPRYKIIEKRQSVAFWCNPISGHATLYWYQQILGQGPKLLIQFQNNGVVDDSQLPKDRFSAERLKGVDSTLKIQPAKLEDSAVYLCASSSQGSRALYGYTFGSGTRLTVV.

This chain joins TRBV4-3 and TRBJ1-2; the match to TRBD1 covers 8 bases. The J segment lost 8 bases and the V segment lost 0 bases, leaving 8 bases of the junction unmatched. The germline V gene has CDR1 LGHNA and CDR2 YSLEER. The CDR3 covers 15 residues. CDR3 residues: CASSQEPGQGFGYTF. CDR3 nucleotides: TGCGCCAGCAGCCAAGAACCCGGACAGGGCTTCGGCTACACCTTC.

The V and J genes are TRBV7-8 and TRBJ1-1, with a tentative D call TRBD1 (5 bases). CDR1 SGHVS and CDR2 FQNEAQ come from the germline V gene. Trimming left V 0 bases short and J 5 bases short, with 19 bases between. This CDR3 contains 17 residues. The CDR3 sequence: CASSLAMRRGRGTEAFF. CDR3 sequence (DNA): TGTGCCAGCAGCTTAGCGATGAGGAGAGGGCGGGGGACTGAAGCTTTCTTT.

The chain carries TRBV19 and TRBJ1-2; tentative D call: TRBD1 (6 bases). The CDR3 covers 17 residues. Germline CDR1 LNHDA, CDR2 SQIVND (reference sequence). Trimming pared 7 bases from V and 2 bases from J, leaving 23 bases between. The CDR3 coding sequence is TGTGCCAGTAATTTGGGGGCGACACGGATGGGAAACTATGGCTACACCTTC. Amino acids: CASNLGATRMGNYGYTF.

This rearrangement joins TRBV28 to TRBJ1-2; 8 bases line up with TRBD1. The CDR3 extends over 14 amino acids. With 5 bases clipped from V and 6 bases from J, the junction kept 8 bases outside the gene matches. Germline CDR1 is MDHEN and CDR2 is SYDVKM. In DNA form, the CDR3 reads TGTGCCAGCAGTCCCCAGGGGGCGTACGATGGCTACACCTTC. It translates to CASSPQGAYDGYTF.

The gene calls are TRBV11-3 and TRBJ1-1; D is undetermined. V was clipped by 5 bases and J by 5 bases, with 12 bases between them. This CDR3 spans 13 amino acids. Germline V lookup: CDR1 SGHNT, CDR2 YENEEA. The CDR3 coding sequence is TGTGCCAGCAGCGGGGAGGGAGGGACTGAAGCTTTCTTT. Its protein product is CASSGEGGTEAFF.

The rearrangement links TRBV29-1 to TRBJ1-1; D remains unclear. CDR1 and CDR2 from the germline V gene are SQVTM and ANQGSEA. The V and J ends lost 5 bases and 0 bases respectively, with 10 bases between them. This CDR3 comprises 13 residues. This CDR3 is CSVYAGMNTEAFF. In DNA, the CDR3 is TGCAGCGTTTATGCAGGCATGAACACTGAAGCTTTCTTT.

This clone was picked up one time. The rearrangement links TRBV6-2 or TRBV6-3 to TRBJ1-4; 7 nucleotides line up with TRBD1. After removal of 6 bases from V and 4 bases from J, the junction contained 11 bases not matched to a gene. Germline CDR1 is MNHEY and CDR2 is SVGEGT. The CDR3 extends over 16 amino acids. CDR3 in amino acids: CASSSGQLGFNEKLFF. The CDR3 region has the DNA TGTGCCAGCAGCTCGGGACAGCTAGGCTTTAATGAAAAACTGTTTTTT.

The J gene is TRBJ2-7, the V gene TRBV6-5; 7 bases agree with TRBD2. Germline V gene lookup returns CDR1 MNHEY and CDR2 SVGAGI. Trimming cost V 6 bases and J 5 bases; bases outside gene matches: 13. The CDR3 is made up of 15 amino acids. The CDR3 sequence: CASSLLWGGTDEQYF. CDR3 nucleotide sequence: TGTGCCAGCAGCCTGCTATGGGGGGGTACGGACGAGCAGTACTTC.

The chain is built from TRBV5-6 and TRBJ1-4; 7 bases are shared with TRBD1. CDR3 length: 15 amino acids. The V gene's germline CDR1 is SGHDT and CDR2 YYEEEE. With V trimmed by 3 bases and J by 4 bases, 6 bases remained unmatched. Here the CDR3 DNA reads TGTGCCAGCAGCTCCCTGGACAGGATTAATGAAAAACTGTTTTTT. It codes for CASSSLDRINEKLFF.

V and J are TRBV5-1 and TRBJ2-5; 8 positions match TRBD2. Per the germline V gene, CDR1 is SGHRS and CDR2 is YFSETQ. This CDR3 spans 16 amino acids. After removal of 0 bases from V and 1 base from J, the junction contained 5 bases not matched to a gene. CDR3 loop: CASSLDGTRGQETQYF. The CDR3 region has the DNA TGCGCCAGCAGCTTGGATGGGACTAGGGGCCAAGAGACCCAGTACTTC.

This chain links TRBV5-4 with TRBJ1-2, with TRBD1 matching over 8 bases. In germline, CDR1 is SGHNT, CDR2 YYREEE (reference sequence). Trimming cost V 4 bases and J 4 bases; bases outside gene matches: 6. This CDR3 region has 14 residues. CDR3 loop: CASSIGQGPYGYTF. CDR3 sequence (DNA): TGTGCCAGCAGCATCGGACAGGGACCCTATGGCTACACCTTC.

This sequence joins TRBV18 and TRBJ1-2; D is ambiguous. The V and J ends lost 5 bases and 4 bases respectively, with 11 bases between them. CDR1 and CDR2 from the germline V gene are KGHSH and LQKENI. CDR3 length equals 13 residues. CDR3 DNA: TGTGCCAGCTCATCACAACCCGGCTATGGCTACACCTTC. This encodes CASSSQPGYGYTF. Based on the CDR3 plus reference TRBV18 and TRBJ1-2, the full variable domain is NAGVMQNPRHLVRRRGQEARLRCSPMKGHSHVYWYRQLPEEGLKFMVYLQKENIIDESGMPKERFSAEFPKEGPSILRIQQVVRGDSAAYFCASSSQPGYGYTFGSGTRLTVV.

The CDR3 protein is CASSLMAGAYEQYV. DNA for the CDR3: TGTGCCAGCAGCTTGATGGCGGGGGCCTACGAGCAGTACGTC. The gene calls are TRBV11-2 and TRBJ2-7, with 7 bases identical to TRBD2. The length of the CDR3 is 14 residues. The V segment lost 3 bases and the J segment 2 bases; nucleotides outside the gene matches: 4. Germline CDR1 SGHAT, CDR2 FQNNGV.

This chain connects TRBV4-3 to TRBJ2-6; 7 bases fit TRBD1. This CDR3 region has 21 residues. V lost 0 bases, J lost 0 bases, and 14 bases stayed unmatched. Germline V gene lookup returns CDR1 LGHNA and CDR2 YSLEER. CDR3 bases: TGCGCCAGCAGCCAAGAAATCCGGAGGACAGGAGCCGACTCTGGGGCCAACGTCCTGACTTTC. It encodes CASSQEIRRTGADSGANVLTF.

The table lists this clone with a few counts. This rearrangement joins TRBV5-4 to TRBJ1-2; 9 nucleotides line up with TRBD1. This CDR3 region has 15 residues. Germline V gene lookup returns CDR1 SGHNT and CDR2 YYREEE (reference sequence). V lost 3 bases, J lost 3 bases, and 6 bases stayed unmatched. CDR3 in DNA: TGTGCCAGCAGCTCGAGGACAGGGGCTTACTATGGCTACACCTTC. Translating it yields CASSSRTGAYYGYTF.

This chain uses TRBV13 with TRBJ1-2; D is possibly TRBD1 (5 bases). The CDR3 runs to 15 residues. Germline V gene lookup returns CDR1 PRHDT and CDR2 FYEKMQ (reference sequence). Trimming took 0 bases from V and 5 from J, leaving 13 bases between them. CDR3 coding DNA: TGTGCCAGCAGCTTAGGCCTCGGGGGTGGTTATGGCTACACCTTC. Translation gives CASSLGLGGGYGYTF.

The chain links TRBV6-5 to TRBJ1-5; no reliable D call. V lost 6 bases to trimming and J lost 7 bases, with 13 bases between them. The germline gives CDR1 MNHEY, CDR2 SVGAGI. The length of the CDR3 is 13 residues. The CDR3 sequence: CASRGDIRQPQHF. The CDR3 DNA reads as TGTGCCAGCAGGGGAGACATTCGCCAGCCCCAGCATTTT.

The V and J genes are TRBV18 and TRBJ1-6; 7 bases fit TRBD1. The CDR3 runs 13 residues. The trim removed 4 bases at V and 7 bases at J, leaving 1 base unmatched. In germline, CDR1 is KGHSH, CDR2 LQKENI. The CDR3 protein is CASSLGQNSPLHF. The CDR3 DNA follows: TGTGCCAGCTCACTGGGACAGAATTCACCCCTCCACTTT. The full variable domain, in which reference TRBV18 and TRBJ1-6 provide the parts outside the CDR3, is NAGVMQNPRHLVRRRGQEARLRCSPMKGHSHVYWYRQLPEEGLKFMVYLQKENIIDESGMPKERFSAEFPKEGPSILRIQQVVRGDSAAYFCASSLGQNSPLHFGNGTRLTVT.

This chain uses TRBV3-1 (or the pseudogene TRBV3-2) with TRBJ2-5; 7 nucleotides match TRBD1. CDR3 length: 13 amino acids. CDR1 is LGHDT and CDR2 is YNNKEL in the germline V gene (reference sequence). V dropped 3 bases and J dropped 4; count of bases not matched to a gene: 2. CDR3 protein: CASSHWDRETQYF. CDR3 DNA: TGTGCCAGCAGCCACTGGGACAGAGAGACCCAGTACTTC.

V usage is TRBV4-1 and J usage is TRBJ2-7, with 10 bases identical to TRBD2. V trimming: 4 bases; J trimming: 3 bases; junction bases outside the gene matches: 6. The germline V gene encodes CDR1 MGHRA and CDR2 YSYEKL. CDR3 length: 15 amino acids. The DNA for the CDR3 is TGCGCCAGCAGCCTCTCCGGGACTAGCGACTACGAGCAGTACGTC. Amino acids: CASSLSGTSDYEQYV.

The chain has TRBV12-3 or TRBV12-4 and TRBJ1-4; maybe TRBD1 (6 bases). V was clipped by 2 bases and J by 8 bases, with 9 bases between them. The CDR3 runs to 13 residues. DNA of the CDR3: TGTGCCAGCAGTTTACAGGGGTGGGAAAAACTGTTTTTT. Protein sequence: CASSLQGWEKLFF.

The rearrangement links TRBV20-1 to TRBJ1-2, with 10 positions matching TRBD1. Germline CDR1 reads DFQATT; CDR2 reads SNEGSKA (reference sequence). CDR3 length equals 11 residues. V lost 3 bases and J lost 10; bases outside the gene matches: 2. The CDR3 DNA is TGCAGTGCTAGGGACAGGGGGGACTACACCTTC. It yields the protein CSARDRGDYTF.

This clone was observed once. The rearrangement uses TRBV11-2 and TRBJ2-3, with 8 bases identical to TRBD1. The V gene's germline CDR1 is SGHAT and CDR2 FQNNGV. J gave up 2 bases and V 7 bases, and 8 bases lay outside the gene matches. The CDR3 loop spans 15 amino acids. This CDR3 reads CASTQGAGITDTQYF. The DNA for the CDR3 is TGTGCCAGCACTCAGGGGGCAGGGATCACAGATACGCAGTATTTT.

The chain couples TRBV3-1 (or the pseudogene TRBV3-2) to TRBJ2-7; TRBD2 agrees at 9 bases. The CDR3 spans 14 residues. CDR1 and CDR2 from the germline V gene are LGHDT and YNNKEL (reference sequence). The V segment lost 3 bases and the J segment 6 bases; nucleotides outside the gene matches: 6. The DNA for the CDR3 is TGTGCCAGCAGCCATGGCGGGGGGGCCAGCGAGCAGTACTTC. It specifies CASSHGGGASEQYF.

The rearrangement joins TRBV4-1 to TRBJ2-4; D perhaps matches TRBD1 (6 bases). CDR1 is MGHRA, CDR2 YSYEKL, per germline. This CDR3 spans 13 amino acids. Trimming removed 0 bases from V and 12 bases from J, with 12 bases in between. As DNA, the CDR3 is TGCGCCAGCAGCCAAGATTCATGGACAGCTCAGTACTTC. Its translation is CASSQDSWTAQYF.

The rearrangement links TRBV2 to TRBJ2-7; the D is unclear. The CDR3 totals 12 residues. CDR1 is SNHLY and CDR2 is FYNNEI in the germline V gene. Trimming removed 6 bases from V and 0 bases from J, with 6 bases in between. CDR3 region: CASSSSSYEQYV. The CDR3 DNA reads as TGTGCCAGCAGCTCCAGCTCCTACGAGCAGTACGTC.

The CDR3 region is CASSLAQGDNSPLHF. The CDR3 DNA is TGCGCCAGCAGCTTGGCACAGGGGGATAATTCACCCCTCCACTTT. The genes are TRBV5-1 and TRBJ1-6; 8 positions match TRBD1. CDR3 length equals 15 residues. Trimming removed 0 bases from V and 5 bases from J; junction bases left unmatched: 1. Germline assignment: CDR1 SGHRS and CDR2 YFSETQ.